The entry below gives a single TCR beta chain sequence along with its context. Repertoires were generated with immunoSEQ multiplex PCR, while TCRdb's copy carries only in-frame clones and drops some. Found here are roughly 21,000 clones, 82% of them singletons; the top ten hold around 43%. This entry belongs to a study of T cell responses to AZD1222 COVID-19 vaccine. The CDR3 is made up of 15 amino acids. After removal of 3 bases from V and 4 bases from J, the junction contained 9 bases not matched to a gene. CDR1 and CDR2 (germline): SNHLY, FYNNEI. The rearrangement uses TRBV2 and TRBJ2-7; 7 bases align to TRBD1. This receptor was identified in an adult in good health. The material sequenced was peripheral blood, taken on day 0 of AZD1222 vaccination. In DNA form, the CDR3 reads TGTGCCAGCAGTGAGGACAGGCAACCCTCTTACGAGCAGTACTTC. Translated, it gives CASSEDRQPSYEQYF.